This is a list of T cell receptor beta chains from one sample in a study of regulatory T cells in long-lasting Graves disease. TCRdb re-analysed the multiplex PCR reads in MiXCR, keeping a single row per CDR3 protein. The table includes 360,000 or so distinct CDR3 sequences, about a sixth detected once. These data also formed part of another study, on T cells in Graves' hyperthyroidism and ophthalmopathy.

The material was peripheral blood mononuclear cells (PBMCs), obtained at new diagnosis, from a patient treated with antithyroid drugs. These receptors originate from a woman aged 18-29 years with Graves disease. Each CDR3 is given with its conserved first and last residue.

TRBV5-1	TRBJ1-6	CASSLDPATNSPLHF
TRBV20-1	TRBJ1-1	CSARGRGAFF
TRBV20-1	TRBJ2-3	CSAGLGQGGPDTQYF
TRBV9	TRBJ2-4	CASSVAGGENIQYF
TRBV14	TRBJ2-3	CASSSPRLARTDTQYF
TRBV20-1	TRBJ2-6	CSARDTGAKGANVLTF
TRBV28	TRBJ1-1	CASSSTGRKGGNTEAFF
TRBV11-2	TRBJ1-1	CASSLAQVNTEAFF
TRBV27	TRBJ2-1	CASSLRITVLGYNEQFF
TRBV6-1	TRBJ2-3	CASSELQGSTDTQYF